The table lists the clone carrying this TCR beta chain with many counts. What it binds is not known. CDR1 is SGHRS, CDR2 YFSETQ, per germline. The CDR3 loop spans 14 amino acids. V shed 4 bases and J shed 5 bases, with 15 bases lying between them. These data come from a study of CD8 T cells in ankylosing spondylitis. TCRdb re-analysed the 5' RACE reads in MiXCR, keeping a single row per CDR3 protein. The sample has 150,000 or so distinct CDR3 sequences, approximately 32% seen once; the top ten hold 6%. Findings and caveats of the study: Eight or nine highly homologous variants formed a TCR beta motif that appeared characteristic of ankylosing spondylitis blood. Reportedly, disease-linked clones are significantly enriched in ankylosing spondylitis patients' matched synovial fluid. A subset of motif variants has previously been described in the synovial fluid and blood of reactive arthritis.

The specimen sequenced was synovial fluid, either unsorted or a sorted T cell fraction (not recorded which). The TCR originated in a male donor with ankylosing spondylitis. The J gene is TRBJ2-5, the V gene TRBV5-1; the D gene could be TRBD1 or TRBD2 (5 bases each). The CDR3 protein is CASSLGTTRETQYF. The CDR3 DNA reads as TGCGCCAGCAGCCTAGGGACCACCAGGGAGACCCAGTACTTC.